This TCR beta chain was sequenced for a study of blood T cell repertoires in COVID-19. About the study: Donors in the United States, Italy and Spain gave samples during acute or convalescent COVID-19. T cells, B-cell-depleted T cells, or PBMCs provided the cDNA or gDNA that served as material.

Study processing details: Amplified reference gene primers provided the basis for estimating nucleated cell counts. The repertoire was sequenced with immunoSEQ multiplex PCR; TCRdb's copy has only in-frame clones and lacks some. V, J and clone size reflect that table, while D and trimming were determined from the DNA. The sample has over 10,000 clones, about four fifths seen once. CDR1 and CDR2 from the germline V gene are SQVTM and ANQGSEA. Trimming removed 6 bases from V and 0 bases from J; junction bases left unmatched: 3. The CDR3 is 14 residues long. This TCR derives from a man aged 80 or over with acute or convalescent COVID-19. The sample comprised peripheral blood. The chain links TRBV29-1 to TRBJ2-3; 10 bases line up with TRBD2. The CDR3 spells CSVTSGFSTDTQYF. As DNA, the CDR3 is TGCAGCGTGACTAGCGGGTTTAGCACAGATACGCAGTATTTT.